The 15 T cell receptor beta chains below were found in one sample sequenced in a study of cytomegalovirus exposure and HLA in healthy donors. TCRdb keeps only in-frame clones here, not all; method: immunoSEQ multiplex PCR. The sample carries 130,000 or so clones, about 90% recorded once. Sequencing was done on a sample of PBMCs. All receptors come from a man younger than 40 in good health and CMV-seronegative.

The V and J genes are TRBV11-2 and TRBJ2-3, with TRBD2 matching 7 bases. V shed 3 bases, J shed 0 bases, and the junction held 6 bases outside the gene matches. Per germline, CDR1 SGHAT and CDR2 FQNNGV. This CDR3 has 16 residues. The CDR3 is CASSFSGSPSTDTQYF. The CDR3 region has the DNA TGTGCCAGCAGCTTTAGCGGGTCCCCGAGCACAGATACGCAGTATTTT.

The CDR3, as DNA: TGTGCCAGCAGCTTTAACAGGGGCACCGGGGAGCTGTTTTTT. It translates to CASSFNRGTGELFF. The chain carries TRBV7-9 and TRBJ2-2; TRBD1 agrees at 7 bases. The CDR3 contains 14 residues. V lost 3 bases and J lost 4; bases outside the gene matches: 2. Germline CDR1 is SEHNR and CDR2 is FQNEAQ (reference sequence).

The V call is TRBV10-2, the J call TRBJ2-7, with a tentative D call TRBD2 (5 bases). This CDR3 contains 11 residues. Germline V gives CDR1 WSHSY, CDR2 SAAADI. Between the trimmed V and J ends, which lost 6 bases and 3 bases, there was a span of 6 bases. The CDR3 DNA is TGCGCCAGCAGAGGACTCTACGAGCAGTACTTC. Protein sequence: CASRGLYEQYF.

This clone came up once. This chain uses TRBV10-1 with TRBJ2-2, with 8 positions matching TRBD1. CDR1 WNHNN and CDR2 SYGVQD come from the germline V gene (reference sequence). V lost 4 bases, J lost 5 bases, and 6 bases stayed unmatched. The CDR3 has 15 residues. Here the CDR3 reads CASSGQDRGTGELFF. The DNA of the CDR3 is TGCGCCAGCAGTGGACAAGACAGGGGAACCGGGGAGCTGTTTTTT.

V gene TRBV15 combines with J gene TRBJ2-3; D perhaps matches TRBD2 (5 bases). The CDR3 runs to 11 residues. Germline V gene sequence: CDR1 LNHNV, CDR2 YYDKDF (reference sequence). Trimming took 5 bases from V and 8 from J, leaving 8 bases between them. The CDR3 is CATSSSGTQYF. In DNA form, the CDR3 reads TGTGCCACCAGCTCGAGCGGTACGCAGTATTTT.

The V gene is TRBV6-6, the J gene TRBJ1-1; maybe TRBD1 (5 bases). Trimming shortened V by 0 bases and J by 1 base, and 9 bases separated the two germline ends. The CDR3 has 15 amino acids. Germline V gives CDR1 MNHNY, CDR2 SVGAGI (reference sequence). The CDR3 DNA sequence: TGTGCCAGCAGTTACTCCGGACACCCGAACACTGAAGCTTTCTTT. Translation: CASSYSGHPNTEAFF.

This sequence joins TRBV7-2 and TRBJ1-2, with D hard to call. V lost 4 bases, J lost 4 bases, and 10 bases lay in between. Germline V gene lookup returns CDR1 SGHTA and CDR2 FQGNSA. This CDR3 is 13 amino acids long. DNA of the CDR3: TGTGCCAGCAGCTCGCTAGGAGGCTATGGCTACACCTTC. Its translation is CASSSLGGYGYTF.

This clone was counted between two and nine times. The chain carries TRBV15 and TRBJ1-6; D may be TRBD1 (5 bases). Germline lookup yields CDR1 LNHNV and CDR2 YYDKDF (reference sequence). Trimming cost V 0 bases and J 10 bases, with 10 bases left between them. This CDR3 has 14 residues. CDR3 DNA: TGTGCCACCAGCAGAGATTTCGGGGGGTCACCCCTCCACTTT. It codes for CATSRDFGGSPLHF.

The chain links TRBV28 to TRBJ1-4; D perhaps matches TRBD1 (5 bases). Germline assignment: CDR1 MDHEN and CDR2 SYDVKM. The CDR3 length is 14 residues. V lost 4 bases and J lost 3, with 9 bases in between. CDR3 residues: CASSSRASNEKLFF. The DNA for the CDR3 is TGTGCCAGCAGTTCCAGGGCGTCTAATGAAAAACTGTTTTTT. The entire variable domain, with the rest obtained from reference TRBV28 and TRBJ1-4, is as follows: DVKVTQSSRYLVKRTGEKVFLECVQDMDHENMFWYRQDPGLGLRLIYFSYDVKMKEKGDIPEGYSVSREKKERFSLILESASTNQTSMYLCASSSRASNEKLFFGSGTQLSVL.

The chain links TRBV27 to TRBJ2-7; 11 bases agree with TRBD2. Per the germline V gene, CDR1 is MNHEY and CDR2 is SMNVEV (reference sequence). This CDR3 spans 15 amino acids. With 5 bases clipped from V and 2 bases from J, the junction kept 5 bases outside the gene matches. CDR3: CASSPLAGVPYEQYF. The CDR3 DNA sequence: TGTGCCAGCAGTCCACTAGCGGGGGTACCCTACGAGCAGTACTTC.

The rearrangement uses TRBV6-6 and TRBJ2-7, with a possible D match to TRBD2 (6 bases). The V end lost 0 bases, the J end lost 4 bases, and 13 bases lay between the germline ends. The CDR3 has 15 amino acids. Germline values: CDR1 MNHNY, CDR2 SVGAGI (reference sequence). The DNA for the CDR3 is TGTGCCAGCAGTTACTCGGGCGGGGACCAATACGAGCAGTACTTC. Translation: CASSYSGGDQYEQYF.

The chain's CDR3 is CASSLEGTGGFSPLHF. In DNA form, the CDR3 reads TGCGCCAGCAGCTTGGAGGGGACAGGTGGTTTTTCACCCCTCCACTTT. V usage is TRBV5-1 and J usage is TRBJ1-6; 8 bases agree with TRBD1. The ends lost 0 bases at V and 9 bases at J; junction bases unmatched: 8. CDR3 size: 16 residues. Germline CDR1 SGHRS, CDR2 YFSETQ.

The CDR3 spells CSVEARGSGELFF. The CDR3 DNA reads as TGCAGCGTTGAAGCCAGGGGCTCCGGGGAGCTGTTTTTT. V and J are TRBV29-1 and TRBJ2-2; D possibly corresponds to TRBD1 (6 bases). Trimming removed 1 base at V and 6 bases at J, with 9 bases between. Germline assignment: CDR1 SQVTM and CDR2 ANQGSEA. The CDR3 is made up of 13 amino acids.

The chain uses TRBV7-9 and TRBJ1-3, with D maybe TRBD1 (5 bases). The germline gives CDR1 SEHNR, CDR2 FQNEAQ (reference sequence). CDR3 size: 18 residues. V was trimmed by 2 bases and J by 0 bases, leaving 17 bases between them. The CDR3 loop is CASSLKLRTTISGNTIYF. The CDR3 DNA sequence: TGTGCCAGCAGCTTAAAGTTGCGGACAACAATCTCTGGAAACACCATATATTTT. Complete variable domain (other parts from reference TRBV7-9 and TRBJ1-3): DTGVSQNPRHKITKRGQNVTFRCDPISEHNRLYWYRQTLGQGPEFLTYFQNEAQLEKSRLLSDRFSAERPKGSFSTLEIQRTEQGDSAMYLCASSLKLRTTISGNTIYFGEGSWLTVV.

The genes are TRBV4-2 and TRBJ1-2; 7 positions match TRBD1. The germline CDR1 and CDR2 sequences are LGHNA and YNFKEQ. Unmatched junction bases numbered 10, after V lost 0 bases and J lost 3 bases. The CDR3 has 17 amino acids. The CDR3 loop is CASSQEDYLTGHYGYTF. In DNA form, the CDR3 reads TGTGCCAGCAGCCAAGAAGACTACCTGACAGGGCACTATGGCTACACCTTC.